This T cell receptor (beta chain) was recovered during a study of T cells in Graves' hyperthyroidism and ophthalmopathy. Study-wide results and limits: Ophthalmopathy onset followed model prediction by a median around six months.

Patients having uncontrolled infection, another autoimmune disease, pregnancy or lactation were not included. Clinical symptoms, serum thyroxine and TRAb, thyroid ultrasound and orbital computed tomography together formed the diagnostic basis. From germline, CDR1 is SGDLS and CDR2 YYNGEE. The germline V and J ends were trimmed by 0 bases and 6 bases, with 0 bases remaining between them. This CDR3 is 10 amino acids long. Authors of the study amplified TCR beta CDR3 regions from RNA transcripts. HTBI primers were used for first-round RT-PCR of the TCR CDR3. TCRdb passed the multiplex PCR reads through MiXCR, listing each CDR3 protein once. Here the sample spans roughly 500,000 distinct CDR3 sequences, 40% to 50% being singletons. This clonotype came up a few times. The target antigen is unknown.

J is TRBJ1-2 and V is TRBV9; D unresolved. The origin of this receptor is an adult woman with Graves' disease, either hyperthyroidism or ophthalmopathy (not recorded which). Source material: peripheral blood or thyroid tissue (not recorded which). CDR3 sequence: CASSVDGYTF. CDR3 DNA: TGTGCCAGCAGCGTAGATGGCTACACCTTC.